This T cell receptor beta chain was recovered during a study of shared clonotypes between healthy human individuals. Whole-study findings and limits: Relative to their counterparts shared across all four donors, non-shared clonotypes exhibited diminished generation probabilities. Read depth was anticipated to influence clonotype sharing among donors.

Assay: immunoSEQ multiplex PCR; the TCRdb copy retains only in-frame clones and omits some. The table lists fewer than 3 million clones, around 90% of them singletons. Remarks on this clone: Its antigen is undetermined.

The germline gives CDR1 MDHEN, CDR2 SYDVKM. Trimming stripped 4 bases from V and 0 bases from J, with 24 bases between. This CDR3 comprises 20 residues. Into CD45RA+ naive and CD45RA-negative memory subsets, the CD4+ cells were split. This sequence joins TRBV28 and TRBJ2-2; possibly TRBD1 or TRBD2 for D (5 bases each). The sample consisted of naive CD4+ T cells from PBMCs. Subset denoted: CD45RA+ positively selected. This TCR was sampled from a man between 18 and 29 years old in good health. Some clones in this sample may be carry-over from other donors' samples. The CDR3: CASSSRPGRTLFANTGELFF. In DNA form, the CDR3 reads TGTGCCAGCAGTTCGCGACCGGGACGGACTCTCTTCGCGAACACCGGGGAGCTGTTTTTT.